The sequence of this T cell receptor beta chain was determined in a study of cytomegalovirus exposure and HLA in healthy donors. The study ran its PCR with 60 Vbeta and 13 Jbeta primers. Data came from immunoSEQ multiplex PCR; TCRdb stores just in-frame clones and leaves some out. Found here are approximately 170,000 clones, 65% to 80% of them singletons; the top ten hold 4% to 5%. V was clipped by 6 bases and J by 7 bases; unmatched bases: 5. The CDR3 has 13 amino acids. CDR1 is MDHEN, CDR2 SYDVKM, per germline. This sequence joins TRBV28 and TRBJ1-5; 8 bases are a match to TRBD1. This TCR was sampled from a man aged 25 to 45 in good health and CMV-seropositive. The material sequenced was PBMCs. CDR3 nucleotide sequence: TGTGCCAGCAGGCAGACAGGGGACCAGCCCCAGCATTTT. Protein sequence: CASRQTGDQPQHF.